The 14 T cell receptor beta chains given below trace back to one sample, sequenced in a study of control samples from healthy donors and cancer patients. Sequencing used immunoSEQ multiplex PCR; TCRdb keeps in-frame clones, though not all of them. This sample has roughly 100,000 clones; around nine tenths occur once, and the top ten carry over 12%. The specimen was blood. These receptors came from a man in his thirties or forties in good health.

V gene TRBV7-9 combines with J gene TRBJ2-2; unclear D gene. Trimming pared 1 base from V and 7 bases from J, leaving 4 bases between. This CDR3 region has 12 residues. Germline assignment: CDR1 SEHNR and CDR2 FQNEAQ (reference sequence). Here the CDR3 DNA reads TGTGCCAGCAGCTTAGTTGTCGGGGAGCTGTTTTTT. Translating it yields CASSLVVGELFF.

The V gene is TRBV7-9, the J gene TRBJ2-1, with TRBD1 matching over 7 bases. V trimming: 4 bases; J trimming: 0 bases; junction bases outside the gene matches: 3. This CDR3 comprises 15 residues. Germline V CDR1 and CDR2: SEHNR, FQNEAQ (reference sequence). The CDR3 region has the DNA TGTGCCAGCAGCTCAAGGGACAGCTCCTACAATGAGCAGTTCTTC. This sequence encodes CASSSRDSSYNEQFF.

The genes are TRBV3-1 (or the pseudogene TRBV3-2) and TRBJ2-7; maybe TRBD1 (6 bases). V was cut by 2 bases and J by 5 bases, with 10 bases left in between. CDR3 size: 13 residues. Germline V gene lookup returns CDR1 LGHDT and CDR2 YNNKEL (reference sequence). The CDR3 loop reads CASSQQGIDEQYF. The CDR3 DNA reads TGTGCCAGCAGCCAACAGGGGATAGACGAGCAGTACTTC.

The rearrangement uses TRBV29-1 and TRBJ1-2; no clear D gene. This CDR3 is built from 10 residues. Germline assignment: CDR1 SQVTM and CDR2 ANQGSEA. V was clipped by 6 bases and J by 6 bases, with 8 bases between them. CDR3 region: CSVWADGYTF. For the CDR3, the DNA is TGCAGCGTCTGGGCCGATGGCTACACCTTC.

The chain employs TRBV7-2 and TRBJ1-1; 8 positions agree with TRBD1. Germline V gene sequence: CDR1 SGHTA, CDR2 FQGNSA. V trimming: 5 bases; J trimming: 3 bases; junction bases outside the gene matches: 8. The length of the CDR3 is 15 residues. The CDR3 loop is CASSPRQGLYTEAFF. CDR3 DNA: TGTGCCAGCAGCCCGAGACAGGGGCTGTACACTGAAGCTTTCTTT.

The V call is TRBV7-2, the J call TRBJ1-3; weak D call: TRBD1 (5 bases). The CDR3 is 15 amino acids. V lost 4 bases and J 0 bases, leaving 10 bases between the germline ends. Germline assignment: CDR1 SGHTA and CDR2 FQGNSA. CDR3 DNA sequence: TGTGCCAGCAGCTCCGCAGGGTTCTCTGGAAACACCATATATTTT. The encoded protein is CASSSAGFSGNTIYF.

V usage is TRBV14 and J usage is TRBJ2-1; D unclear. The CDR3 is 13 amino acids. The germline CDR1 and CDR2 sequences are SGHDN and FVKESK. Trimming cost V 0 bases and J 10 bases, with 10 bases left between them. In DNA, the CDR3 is TGTGCCAGCAGCCAAGACCTTAGAGGCGAGCAGTTCTTC. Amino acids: CASSQDLRGEQFF.

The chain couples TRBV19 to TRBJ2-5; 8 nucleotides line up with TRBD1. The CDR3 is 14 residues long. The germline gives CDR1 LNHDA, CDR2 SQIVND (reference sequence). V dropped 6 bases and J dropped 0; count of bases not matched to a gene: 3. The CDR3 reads CASRQGQDQETQYF. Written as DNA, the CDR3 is TGTGCCAGTAGGCAGGGACAGGACCAAGAGACCCAGTACTTC.

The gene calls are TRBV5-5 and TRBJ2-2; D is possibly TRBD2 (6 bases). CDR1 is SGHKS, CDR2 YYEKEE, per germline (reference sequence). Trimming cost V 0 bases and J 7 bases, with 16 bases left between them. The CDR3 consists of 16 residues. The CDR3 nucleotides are TGTGCCAGCAGCTTGGAGGCCGGGAGCGCCGGCGGGGAGCTGTTTTTT. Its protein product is CASSLEAGSAGGELFF.

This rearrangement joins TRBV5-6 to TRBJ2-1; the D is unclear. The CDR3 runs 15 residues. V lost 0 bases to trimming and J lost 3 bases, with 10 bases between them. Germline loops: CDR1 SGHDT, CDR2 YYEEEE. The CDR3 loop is CASSLVPTDYNEQFF. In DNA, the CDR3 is TGTGCCAGCAGCTTGGTACCGACGGACTACAATGAGCAGTTCTTC.

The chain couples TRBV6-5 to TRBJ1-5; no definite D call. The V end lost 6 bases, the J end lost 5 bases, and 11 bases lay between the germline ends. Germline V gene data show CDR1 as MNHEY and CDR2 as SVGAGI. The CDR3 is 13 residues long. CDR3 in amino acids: CASRSTWDQPQHF. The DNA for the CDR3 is TGTGCCAGCAGGAGCACGTGGGATCAGCCCCAGCATTTT.

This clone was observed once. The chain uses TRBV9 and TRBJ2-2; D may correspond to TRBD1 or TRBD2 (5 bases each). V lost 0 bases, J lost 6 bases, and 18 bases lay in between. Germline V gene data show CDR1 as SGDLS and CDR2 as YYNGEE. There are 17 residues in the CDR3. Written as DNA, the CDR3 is TGTGCCAGCAGCGTAGCGAAGGGACGCGAGGGGTCCGGGGAGCTGTTTTTT. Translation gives CASSVAKGREGSGELFF.

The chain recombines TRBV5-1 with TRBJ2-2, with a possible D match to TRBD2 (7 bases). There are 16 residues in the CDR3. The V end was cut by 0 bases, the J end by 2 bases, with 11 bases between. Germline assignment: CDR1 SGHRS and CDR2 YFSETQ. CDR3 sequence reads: CASSLARGANTGELFF. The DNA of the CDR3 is TGCGCCAGCAGCTTGGCCCGGGGGGCTAACACCGGGGAGCTGTTTTTT.

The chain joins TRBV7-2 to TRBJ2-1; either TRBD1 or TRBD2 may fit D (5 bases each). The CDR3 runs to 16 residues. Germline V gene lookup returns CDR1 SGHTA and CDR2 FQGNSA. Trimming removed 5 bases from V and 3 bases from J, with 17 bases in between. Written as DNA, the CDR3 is TGTGCCAGCAGCATCGGGGCGGTAGCTATCTACAATGAGCAGTTCTTC. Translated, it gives CASSIGAVAIYNEQFF.